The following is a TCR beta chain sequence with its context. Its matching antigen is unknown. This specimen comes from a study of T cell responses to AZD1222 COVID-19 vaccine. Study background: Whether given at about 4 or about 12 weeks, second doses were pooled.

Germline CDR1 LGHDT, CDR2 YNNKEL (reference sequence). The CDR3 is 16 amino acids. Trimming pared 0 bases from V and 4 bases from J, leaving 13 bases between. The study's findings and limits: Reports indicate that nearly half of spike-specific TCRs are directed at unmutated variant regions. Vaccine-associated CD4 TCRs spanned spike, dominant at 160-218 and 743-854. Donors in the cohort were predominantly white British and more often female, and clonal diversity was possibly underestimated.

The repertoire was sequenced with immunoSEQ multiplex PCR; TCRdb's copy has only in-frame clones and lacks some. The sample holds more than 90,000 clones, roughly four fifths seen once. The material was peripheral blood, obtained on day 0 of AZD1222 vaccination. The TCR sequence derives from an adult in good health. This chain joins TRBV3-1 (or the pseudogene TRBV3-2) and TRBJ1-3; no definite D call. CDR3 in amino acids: CASSQDSGFGGNTIYF. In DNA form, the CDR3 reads TGTGCCAGCAGCCAAGACTCGGGGTTTGGCGGAAACACCATATATTTT.